The 22 T cell receptor beta chains in this list originate from one sample, sequenced in a study of OX40 agonist ivuxolimab in advanced cancers. Here immunoSEQ multiplex PCR was the method, and the copy in TCRdb shows in-frame clones only, minus some. The profile covers over 30,000 clones, with roughly 80% appearing a single time and roughly 2.5% taken by the ten largest. Sequencing used CD4+ or CD8+ T cells sorted from blood, obtained in a trial of the OX40 agonist ivuxolimab. The source is an adult with an advanced solid tumor such as melanoma, head and neck, liver or kidney cancer.

This chain connects TRBV12-5 to TRBJ2-3; D is unresolved. V was clipped by 4 bases and J by 0 bases, with 11 bases between them. Germline-derived CDR1 and CDR2 are LGHNT and FRNRAP. The CDR3 is made up of 15 amino acids. CDR3 in DNA: TGTGCTAGTGGTTCCCCAGCGTCTAGCACAGATACGCAGTATTTT. This sequence encodes CASGSPASSTDTQYF.

In DNA, the CDR3 is TGTGCCAGCAGCTTAGCGTGGAGGCAGGACACTGAAGCTTTCTTT. Its protein product is CASSLAWRQDTEAFF. V is TRBV7-2 and J is TRBJ1-1; D ambiguous. V was shortened by 0 bases and J by 3 bases, with 11 bases between the two germline ends. Germline-derived CDR1 and CDR2 are SGHTA and FQGNSA. The CDR3 contains 15 residues.

The rearrangement uses TRBV30 and TRBJ2-5; D remains ambiguous. The CDR3 loop spans 13 amino acids. V dropped 5 bases and J dropped 4 bases, with 14 bases sitting between them. Germline values: CDR1 GTSNPN, CDR2 SVGIG (reference sequence). In DNA form, the CDR3 reads TGTGCCTGGCGGCTCCACGCCTCAGAGACCCAGTACTTC. This sequence encodes CAWRLHASETQYF.

The chain has TRBV28 and TRBJ1-4; D gene unclear. The V end was cut by 4 bases, the J end by 0 bases, with 18 bases between. This CDR3 has 18 residues. CDR1 is MDHEN, CDR2 SYDVKM, per germline. The CDR3: CASSSSPGGLATNEKLFF. Here the CDR3 DNA reads TGTGCCAGCAGTTCATCTCCGGGAGGACTTGCAACTAATGAAAAACTGTTTTTT.

V and J are TRBV28 and TRBJ2-7; D is uncertain. The CDR3 has 15 amino acids. The V end lost 5 bases, the J end lost 0 bases, and 14 bases lay between the germline ends. Germline CDR1 and CDR2: MDHEN and SYDVKM. DNA for the CDR3: TGTGCCAGCAGTCAACCGGGCCGAGCCTCCTACGAGCAGTACTTC. It encodes CASSQPGRASYEQYF.

This clone was counted once. V usage is TRBV9 and J usage is TRBJ2-2; D uncertain. V was clipped by 2 bases and J by 1 base, with 15 bases between them. This CDR3 region has 17 residues. Germline CDR1 reads SGDLS; CDR2 reads YYNGEE. The CDR3 region has the DNA TGTGCCAGCAGCGTGTTCCCCGGAACGGTGAACACCGGGGAGCTGTTTTTT. Amino acid sequence: CASSVFPGTVNTGELFF.

The table lists this clone with a few counts. The J gene is TRBJ2-5, the V gene TRBV7-2, with 10 bases fitting TRBD2. CDR1 is SGHTA, CDR2 FQGNSA, per germline. This CDR3 is 13 amino acids long. With 7 bases clipped from V and 5 bases from J, the junction kept 4 bases outside the gene matches. CDR3 amino acids: CASMQLAGETQYF. For the CDR3, the DNA is TGTGCCAGCATGCAACTAGCGGGGGAGACCCAGTACTTC.

This chain uses TRBV11-3 with TRBJ2-3; TRBD2 aligns across 9 bases. The J segment lost 3 bases and the V segment lost 2 bases, leaving 6 bases of the junction unmatched. The CDR3 spans 16 residues. Germline CDR1 is SGHNT and CDR2 is YENEEA. The CDR3 loop reads CASSLPQAGGTDTQYF. CDR3 sequence (DNA): TGTGCCAGCAGCTTACCTCAAGCGGGGGGTACAGATACGCAGTATTTT.

The chain couples TRBV5-4 to TRBJ1-6; possibly TRBD1 for D (6 bases). Trimming removed 2 bases from V and 7 bases from J, with 7 bases in between. The CDR3 sequence is 13 residues long. In germline, CDR1 is SGHNT, CDR2 YYREEE (reference sequence). CDR3 nucleotide sequence: TGTGCCAGCAGCTTAACAGGGAATTCACCCCTCCACTTT. It codes for CASSLTGNSPLHF.

This chain connects TRBV7-2 to TRBJ2-3; no firm D call. The CDR3 covers 15 residues. The germline V and J ends were trimmed by 6 bases and 0 bases, with 13 bases remaining between them. Germline V gene lookup returns CDR1 SGHTA and CDR2 FQGNSA. The CDR3: CASRRFLRSTDTQYF. The CDR3 DNA reads TGTGCCAGCAGGCGATTCCTAAGGAGCACAGATACGCAGTATTTT. Based on the CDR3 plus reference TRBV7-2 and TRBJ2-3, the full variable domain is GAGVSQSPSNKVTEKGKDVELRCDPISGHTALYWYRQSLGQGLEFLIYFQGNSAPDKSGLPSDRFSAERTGGSVSTLTIQRTQQEDSAVYLCASRRFLRSTDTQYFGPGTRLTVL.

The genes are TRBV5-1 and TRBJ2-5, with TRBD2 matching 8 bases. The CDR3 consists of 13 residues. Losses at the gene ends were 7 bases for V and 2 bases for J; bases not matched to a gene: 4. Germline V gives CDR1 SGHRS, CDR2 YFSETQ. The CDR3 is CASRLALQETQYF. The CDR3 DNA reads TGCGCCAGCCGACTAGCGTTACAAGAGACCCAGTACTTC.

The CDR3 DNA reads TGTGCCTGGAGCCGGGTTTACGGTAGCAATCAGCCCCAGCATTTT. This codes for CAWSRVYGSNQPQHF. The chain combines TRBV30 with TRBJ1-5; D ambiguous. The germline gives CDR1 GTSNPN, CDR2 SVGIG (reference sequence). V was pared by 3 bases and J by 0 bases, with 12 bases between. The CDR3 is 15 residues long.

The V call is TRBV6-1, the J call TRBJ1-1; D ambiguous. Per the germline V gene, CDR1 is MNHNS and CDR2 is SASEGT. V lost 9 bases, J lost 4 bases, and 12 bases lay in between. The CDR3 totals 12 residues. DNA of the CDR3: TGTGCCAGTTTAAACCGCGGCACTGAAGCTTTCTTT. Protein sequence: CASLNRGTEAFF.

This clone was found a few times. This chain connects TRBV19 to TRBJ1-1; D is uncertain. CDR3 size: 13 residues. Germline V CDR1 and CDR2: LNHDA, SQIVND (reference sequence). Between the trimmed V and J ends, which lost 5 bases and 1 base, there was a span of 8 bases. The CDR3 DNA sequence: TGTGCCAGTAGTTTTTCGAGGAACACTGAAGCTTTCTTT. Amino acids: CASSFSRNTEAFF.

The chain couples TRBV6-4 to TRBJ1-4; 10 bases match TRBD1. J was trimmed by 5 bases and V by 6 bases; bases with no gene match: 9. Germline V lookup: CDR1 MRHNA, CDR2 SNTAGT. The CDR3 sequence is 16 residues long. The CDR3 protein is CASSTDRGRVNEKLFF. Here the CDR3 DNA reads TGTGCCAGCAGCACAGACAGGGGGCGCGTGAATGAAAAACTGTTTTTT.

The chain carries TRBV7-6 and TRBJ2-6, with D unresolved. V was cut by 0 bases and J by 3 bases, with 9 bases left in between. Germline V gives CDR1 SGHVS, CDR2 FNYEAQ. The CDR3 length is 16 residues. The chain's CDR3 is CASSLALGGGANVLTF. The CDR3 DNA reads as TGTGCCAGCAGCTTAGCGCTGGGTGGTGGGGCCAACGTCCTGACTTTC. Supplemented by reference TRBV7-6 and TRBJ2-6, the full variable domain reads GAGVSQSPRYKVTKRGQDVALRCDPISGHVSLYWYRQALGQGPEFLTYFNYEAQQDKSGLPNDRFSAERPEGSISTLTIQRTEQRDSAMYRCASSLALGGGANVLTFGAGSRLTVL.

The rearrangement links TRBV27 to TRBJ2-7; D unclear. Germline CDR1 MNHEY, CDR2 SMNVEV (reference sequence). The CDR3 extends over 15 amino acids. The V and J ends lost 1 base and 0 bases respectively, with 10 bases between them. CDR3 bases: TGTGCCAGCAGTTTATATGGGGATCGCTCCTACGAGCAGTACTTC. Protein: CASSLYGDRSYEQYF.

The chain couples TRBV11-3 to TRBJ2-5, with D perhaps TRBD2 (6 bases). CDR1 and CDR2 (germline): SGHNT, YENEEA. This CDR3 is 16 amino acids long. The germline V and J ends were trimmed by 2 bases and 2 bases, with 15 bases remaining between them. CDR3 amino acids: CASSLRARGGQETQYF. In nucleotides, the CDR3 is TGTGCCAGCAGCTTACGAGCGAGGGGAGGACAAGAGACCCAGTACTTC.

V usage is TRBV9 and J usage is TRBJ2-4, with 10 bases that match TRBD1. J was trimmed by 3 bases and V by 3 bases; bases with no gene match: 0. The CDR3 loop spans 14 amino acids. Germline V CDR1 and CDR2: SGDLS, YYNGEE. CDR3 sequence reads: CASSGTGGKNIQYF. In DNA, the CDR3 is TGTGCCAGCAGCGGGACAGGGGGCAAAAACATTCAGTACTTC.

The chain uses TRBV5-4 and TRBJ2-5; weak D call: TRBD2 (6 bases). Germline CDR1 is SGHNT and CDR2 is YYREEE (reference sequence). V lost 3 bases and J lost 0, with 9 bases in between. The CDR3 covers 14 residues. In DNA form, the CDR3 reads TGTGCCAGCAGCTGGGGGACTTACCAAGAGACCCAGTACTTC. It codes for CASSWGTYQETQYF.

The gene calls are TRBV7-2 and TRBJ2-3; weak D call: TRBD1 (6 bases). CDR1 SGHTA and CDR2 FQGNSA come from the germline V gene. This CDR3 contains 16 residues. V lost 4 bases, J lost 2 bases, and 16 bases lay in between. The CDR3 nucleotides are TGTGCCAGCAGCTCTTCCAGGGGAGTCATCACAGATACGCAGTATTTT. Translated, it gives CASSSSRGVITDTQYF.

The V and J genes are TRBV9 and TRBJ2-1, with 12 bases matching TRBD2. The CDR3 has 16 amino acids. Trimming took 4 bases from V and 1 from J; bases not matched to a gene: 3. Germline V lookup: CDR1 SGDLS, CDR2 YYNGEE. The CDR3 spells CASSWTSGESYNEQFF. The DNA of the CDR3 is TGTGCCAGCAGCTGGACTAGCGGGGAGTCCTACAATGAGCAGTTCTTC.